Listed below are T cell receptor beta chains from one sample, sequenced in a study of blood T cell repertoires in COVID-19. TCRdb keeps only in-frame clones here, not all; method: immunoSEQ multiplex PCR. The repertoire holds about 300,000 clones, with roughly 88% as singletons. Specimen: peripheral blood. The origin of the receptors is a woman aged 25-40 years with COVID-19, enrolled during active disease. Each CDR3 is given with its conserved first and last residue. The D gene is left open where the match is weak. For some rows the clone size is stated as once, few or many, or as a class when expanded; others skip it.

CDR3	DNA	V	J	D	size
CATSRLAGNEQFF	TGTGCCACCAGCAGACTAGCGGGGAATGAGCAGTTCTTC	TRBV15	TRBJ2-1	TRBD2	NA
CASSPSAQGVYGYTF	TGTGCCAGCTCACCTTCGGCACAGGGCGTCTATGGCTACACCTTC	TRBV18	TRBJ1-2	NA	NA
CASSPGVPGDSPLHF	TGTGCCAGCTCACCAGGGGTCCCAGGGGATTCACCCCTCCACTTT	TRBV18	TRBJ1-6	NA	NA
CASRTQGAEQFF	TGTGCCAGCAGGACGCAGGGGGCTGAGCAGTTCTTC	TRBV2	TRBJ2-1	TRBD1	NA
CASSPGGGYTEAFF	TGTGCCAGCAGCCCCGGCGGGGGTTACACTGAAGCTTTCTTT	TRBV6-5	TRBJ1-1	NA	NA
CAWSVQSNQPQHF	TGTGCCTGGAGTGTACAGAGCAATCAGCCCCAGCATTTT	TRBV30	TRBJ1-5	NA	NA
CSAEGGTGGLNTEAFF	TGCAGCGCCGAAGGAGGGACAGGGGGCCTAAACACTGAAGCTTTCTTT	TRBV29-1	TRBJ1-1	TRBD1	NA
CASSSLKQGQAFF	TGTGCCAGCAGCTCTCTTAAACAGGGGCAAGCTTTCTTT	TRBV7-9	TRBJ1-1	TRBD1	NA
CATYTTGTDTQYF	TGTGCCACCTACACCACAGGGACAGATACGCAGTATTTT	TRBV15	TRBJ2-3	NA	once
CASSLGHLYNSPLHF	TGTGCCAGTAGTCTTGGACACCTCTATAATTCACCCCTCCACTTT	TRBV19	TRBJ1-6	NA	NA
CASSRKTGGIGELFF	TGTGCCAGCAGTAGGAAGACAGGGGGGATCGGGGAGCTGTTTTTT	TRBV6-5	TRBJ2-2	TRBD1	NA
CASSLEAGGHTEAFF	TGTGCCAGCAGCTTAGAGGCGGGAGGGCACACTGAAGCTTTCTTT	TRBV7-2	TRBJ1-1	NA	NA
CASSQDTAALRGYTF	TGTGCCAGCAGCCAAGATACGGCGGCGCTGCGGGGCTACACCTTC	TRBV4-2	TRBJ1-2	NA	NA
CASSSRPTGGSTEAFF	TGTGCCAGCAGCTCCCGTCCGACAGGTGGGAGCACTGAAGCTTTCTTT	TRBV5-5	TRBJ1-1	NA	NA
CASSQATANYGYTF	TGCGCCAGCAGCCAGGCTACAGCTAACTATGGCTACACCTTC	TRBV4-1	TRBJ1-2	NA	NA
CASSLGTAHYYGYTF	TGTGCCAGCAGCTTAGGGACAGCCCACTACTATGGCTACACCTTC	TRBV7-9	TRBJ1-2	NA	once
CASSQVGGPREAFF	TGTGCCAGCAGCCAAGTAGGAGGGCCTCGAGAAGCTTTCTTT	TRBV3-1/TRBV3-2	TRBJ1-1	NA	NA
CASSDPGQYNSPLHF	TGTGCCAGCAGCGATCCGGGACAGTATAATTCACCCCTCCACTTT	TRBV5-4	TRBJ1-6	TRBD1	NA
CASSVGRDTGELFF	TGTGCCAGCAGCGTAGGTCGGGACACCGGGGAGCTGTTTTTT	TRBV9	TRBJ2-2	NA	NA
CASSGEGIQPQHF	TGTGCCAGTAGTGGGGAGGGGATTCAGCCCCAGCATTTT	TRBV19	TRBJ1-5	NA	NA
CSVVHSNYGYTF	TGCAGCGTTGTGCACAGCAACTATGGCTACACCTTC	TRBV29-1	TRBJ1-2	NA	NA
CASSKQGAFYGYTF	TGTGCCAGTAGTAAGCAGGGGGCGTTCTATGGCTACACCTTC	TRBV19	TRBJ1-2	TRBD1	NA
CASSLGAGSSYNEQFF	TGTGCCAGCAGCTTGGGGGCCGGGAGCTCCTACAATGAGCAGTTCTTC	TRBV5-5	TRBJ2-1	NA	NA
CASSQGTEANYGYTF	TGTGCCAGCAGCCAAGGAACAGAAGCTAACTATGGCTACACCTTC	TRBV3-1/TRBV3-2	TRBJ1-2	NA	NA
CASSLPTGKRLNTEAFF	TGTGCCAGCAGTTTACCCACGGGGAAAAGATTGAACACTGAAGCTTTCTTT	TRBV28	TRBJ1-1	NA	NA
CSVRQGISTDTQYF	TGCAGCGTGAGACAGGGTATTTCTACAGATACGCAGTATTTT	TRBV29-1	TRBJ2-3	TRBD1	NA
CATGQGYGYTF	TGTGCCACCGGACAGGGCTATGGCTACACCTTC	TRBV24-1	TRBJ1-2	TRBD1	NA
CASSQDWASGNEQFF	TGCGCCAGCAGCCAAGATTGGGCTAGCGGCAATGAGCAGTTCTTC	TRBV4-3	TRBJ2-1	TRBD2	NA
CASSWRVTTDTQYF	TGTGCCAGTAGTTGGCGGGTCACCACAGATACGCAGTATTTT	TRBV19	TRBJ2-3	NA	NA
CASSRSPRGLYNEQFF	TGCGCCAGCAGCCGATCCCCGCGGGGGTTATACAATGAGCAGTTCTTC	TRBV4-3	TRBJ2-1	TRBD2	NA
CASSLGTGSYNEQFF	TGCGCCAGCAGCTTGGGTACGGGCTCCTACAATGAGCAGTTCTTC	TRBV5-1	TRBJ2-1	NA	NA
CASSDASTGAYGYTF	TGTGCCAGCAGTGACGCTTCGACTGGGGCCTATGGCTACACCTTC	TRBV2	TRBJ1-2	NA	NA
CASSPRTGVYTDTQYF	TGTGCCAGCAGCCCGAGGACAGGGGTTTACACAGATACGCAGTATTTT	TRBV4-2	TRBJ2-3	TRBD1	NA
CASSLRGQQNIQYF	TGTGCCAGCAGTTTGAGGGGACAGCAAAACATTCAGTACTTC	TRBV28	TRBJ2-4	TRBD1	NA
CASSLQAAPYGYTF	TGTGCCAGCAGCCTACAGGCCGCGCCTTATGGCTACACCTTC	TRBV7-9	TRBJ1-2	NA	NA
CAWKRTANSPLHF	TGTGCCTGGAAAAGGACAGCCAATTCACCCCTCCACTTT	TRBV30	TRBJ1-6	NA	NA
CAAGDLRNEQFF	TGTGCGGCGGGGGACCTGAGGAATGAGCAGTTCTTC	TRBV2	TRBJ2-1	TRBD2	NA